Reported below is one T cell receptor beta chain. Its cognate antigen has yet to be identified. No per-base quality is available; no much larger clone lies one base away. In the germline V gene, CDR1 corresponds to LGHNA and CDR2 to YNFKEQ. V lost 4 bases and J lost 11 bases, and the count of bases not matched to a germline gene is 17. The CDR3, cysteine through phenylalanine, is 17 amino acids long. Only the CDR3 region is kept as DNA, spanning 51 bases read in frame from base 1. Collaborating institutions collected whole blood in K2EDTA tubes following their own protocols. Collaborator samples were shipped for TCRbeta analysis as frozen whole blood, isolated PBMCs, or DNA extracted from either sample type. This sample is part of a study of blood T cell repertoires in COVID-19 (dated by TCRdb to about 2020). About the full investigation: Samples from collaborators originated in the United States, Italy and Spain and spanned both the acute and convalescent phases of COVID-19. The material from the prospective study consisted of cDNA or gDNA derived from T cells, B-cell-depleted T cells, or PBMCs. Deeply sampled blood TCRbeta repertoires from subjects exposed to, actively infected with, or recovered from COVID-19 were included in the dataset. The repertoires were made available in a free public database intended to serve as a resource for research on the immune response to SARS-CoV-2. The samples were drawn from the first 160 participants of the ongoing ImmuneRACE study and from roughly 1,300 subjects provided by 6 global collaborators. The sample metadata nearly always contained a de-identified subject ID, COVID-19 status, age in years and sex. Where available, HLA class I and class II types were obtained from metadata supplied by the sample provider rather than from assay-based typing. On the study overall, not on this receptor specifically: Clinical and demographic metadata were provided uncurated, with the amount varying by source and participant.

TCRbeta CDR3 regions were amplified from genomic DNA by means of the immunoSEQ Assay, a bias-controlled multiplex PCR. In the paper's pipeline: Nucleated cell counts per sample were estimated from amplification of reference gene primers within the assay. To quantify the absolute abundance of each unique TCRbeta CDR3 rearrangement, sequence reads were collapsed and filtered. For each sample, productive Simpson clonality was calculated by taking the square root of Simpson's diversity index across productive rearrangements. The source is immuneACCESS, and TCRdb retained only in-frame sequences with V and J called. Part of the clones is not carried over; for the studies checked, unresolved V genes explain less than half of this, and the remainder is unexplained. Clone size and the V and J calls come from that table; the DNA yielded D and trimming. Within this sample are approximately 25,000 clones, with around 83% of them counted one time only. Of the sample, about 8.6% is held by the ten largest clones.

Sequencing used peripheral blood. This clonotype originated in a human donor in a cohort sampled during active COVID-19. The sequence is built from TRBV4-2 and TRBJ2-3; 11 central bases correspond to TRBD2. Here is the DNA: TGTGCCAGCAGCCGGGAGCCGACTAGCGGGATCCCATTGGGGCAGTATTTT. Translated, it reads CASSREPTSGIPLGQYF.